Listed below are T cell receptor beta chains from one sample, sequenced in a study of cytomegalovirus exposure and HLA in healthy donors. Data came from immunoSEQ multiplex PCR; TCRdb stores just in-frame clones and leaves some out. In the table there are 150,000 to 200,000 clones, roughly four fifths of which are singletons. The sequencing sample was made of PBMCs. The origin of the receptors is a man between 50 and 59 years old in good health and CMV-seropositive. The CDR3 runs from the conserved cysteine through the conserved F or W. D genes are given only for firm matches. Some rows mark clone size as missing; the rest say once, few, many or name a class of expanded clone.

j_call: TRBJ2-7; clone_size: NA; d_call: NA; v_call: TRBV6-1; cdr3_nt: TGTGCCAGCCGGTTCGGGGCCTACGAGCAGTACTTC; cdr3_aa: CASRFGAYEQYF
j_call: TRBJ2-7; clone_size: NA; d_call: NA; v_call: TRBV28; cdr3_nt: TGTGCCAGCAGTTTAGGAGGCCCCTACGAGCAGTACTTC; cdr3_aa: CASSLGGPYEQYF
j_call: TRBJ1-1; clone_size: NA; d_call: NA; v_call: TRBV5-4; cdr3_nt: TGTGCCAGCAGCGCCTGGGGGGGAAAGTTTGACACTGAAGCTTTCTTT; cdr3_aa: CASSAWGGKFDTEAFF
j_call: TRBJ2-7; clone_size: NA; d_call: TRBD2; v_call: TRBV7-2; cdr3_nt: TGTGCCAGCAGCTCGAGACTAGCGGGAAACCTGGAGCAGTACTTC; cdr3_aa: CASSSRLAGNLEQYF
j_call: TRBJ1-5; clone_size: NA; d_call: NA; v_call: TRBV6-5; cdr3_nt: TGTGCCAGCAGGGACGGGACTTTAAGCAATCAGCCCCAGCATTTT; cdr3_aa: CASRDGTLSNQPQHF
j_call: TRBJ2-5; clone_size: NA; d_call: NA; v_call: TRBV9; cdr3_nt: TGTGCCAGCAGCCCCCCGTACCAAGAGACCCAGTACTTC; cdr3_aa: CASSPPYQETQYF
j_call: TRBJ2-5; clone_size: few; d_call: TRBD2; v_call: TRBV9; cdr3_nt: TGTGCCAGCAGCGCGGGGACTAGCGGGGGAGAGACCCAGTACTTC; cdr3_aa: CASSAGTSGGETQYF
j_call: TRBJ2-1; clone_size: NA; d_call: TRBD2; v_call: TRBV7-2; cdr3_nt: TGTGCCAGCAGCTTAGGTCTAGCGGGGGCCTACAATGAGCAGTTCTTC; cdr3_aa: CASSLGLAGAYNEQFF
j_call: TRBJ1-2; clone_size: few; d_call: TRBD1; v_call: TRBV29-1; cdr3_nt: TGCAGCGTTGCAGACAGGGAGGGGAATGGCTACACCTTC; cdr3_aa: CSVADREGNGYTF
j_call: TRBJ2-1; clone_size: NA; d_call: NA; v_call: TRBV19; cdr3_nt: TGTGCCAGTACCGGTGCCTACCTATCCTACAATGAGCAGTTCTTC; cdr3_aa: CASTGAYLSYNEQFF
j_call: TRBJ2-5; clone_size: NA; d_call: TRBD1; v_call: TRBV6-1; cdr3_nt: TGTGCCAGCAGTGATAGGGGGACAGCGAGCCAAGAGACCCAGTACTTC; cdr3_aa: CASSDRGTASQETQYF
j_call: TRBJ1-2; clone_size: NA; d_call: NA; v_call: TRBV9; cdr3_nt: TGTGCCAGCAGCGTAGGGGGGGGTCTTAACTATGGCTACACCTTC; cdr3_aa: CASSVGGGLNYGYTF
j_call: TRBJ2-1; clone_size: NA; d_call: NA; v_call: TRBV19; cdr3_nt: TGTGCCAGTAGTATTCACATGGAGCAGTTCTTC; cdr3_aa: CASSIHMEQFF
j_call: TRBJ2-7; clone_size: NA; d_call: NA; v_call: TRBV30; cdr3_nt: TGTGCCACAAGTAGATCGACAGCTTCTTACGAGCAGTACTTC; cdr3_aa: CATSRSTASYEQYF
j_call: TRBJ2-2; clone_size: NA; d_call: NA; v_call: TRBV7-3; cdr3_nt: TGTGCCAGCAGCTCCGCAGGAACCGGGGAGCTGTTTTTT; cdr3_aa: CASSSAGTGELFF
j_call: TRBJ2-7; clone_size: NA; d_call: NA; v_call: TRBV9; cdr3_nt: TGTGCCAGCAGCCCCAGACAGGACCCCTACGAGCAGTACTTC; cdr3_aa: CASSPRQDPYEQYF
j_call: TRBJ2-7; clone_size: NA; d_call: TRBD1; v_call: TRBV27; cdr3_nt: TGTGCCTCAGCAAGGACAGGGGGCTCGTTCTCCTACGAGCAGTACTTC; cdr3_aa: CASARTGGSFSYEQYF
j_call: TRBJ2-4; clone_size: NA; d_call: TRBD1; v_call: TRBV6-5; cdr3_nt: TGTGCCAGCAGACCGGACAGGGAGAGAAACATTCAGTACTTC; cdr3_aa: CASRPDRERNIQYF
j_call: TRBJ2-3; clone_size: NA; d_call: TRBD1; v_call: TRBV6-5; cdr3_nt: TGTGCCAGCAGTTACACCCCGGCAGGGGGCGGGGATACGCAGTATTTT; cdr3_aa: CASSYTPAGGGDTQYF
j_call: TRBJ2-3; clone_size: NA; d_call: TRBD2; v_call: TRBV10-3; cdr3_nt: TGTGCCACCACGACTAGCGGGGGACCCACAGATACGCAGTATTTT; cdr3_aa: CATTTSGGPTDTQYF
j_call: TRBJ1-2; clone_size: NA; d_call: NA; v_call: TRBV6-1; cdr3_nt: TGTGCCAGCAGCTCCCTATATGGCTACACCTTC; cdr3_aa: CASSSLYGYTF
j_call: TRBJ1-2; clone_size: NA; d_call: NA; v_call: TRBV7-8; cdr3_nt: TGTGCCAGCAGCTTAACTTCCGTAAACTATGGCTACACCTTC; cdr3_aa: CASSLTSVNYGYTF
j_call: TRBJ2-1; clone_size: NA; d_call: NA; v_call: TRBV13; cdr3_nt: TGTGCCAGCAGCTTAGGCTTCGGACTGGGGGGTGGGGTAAATGAGCAGTTCTTC; cdr3_aa: CASSLGFGLGGGVNEQFF
j_call: TRBJ1-2; clone_size: NA; d_call: NA; v_call: TRBV29-1; cdr3_nt: TGCAGCGTTGTGAAAAGCGGGTACACCTTC; cdr3_aa: CSVVKSGYTF
j_call: TRBJ1-1; clone_size: NA; d_call: TRBD1; v_call: TRBV28; cdr3_nt: TGTGCCAGCAGTCGCCCAGGGGGCACTGAAGCTTTCTTT; cdr3_aa: CASSRPGGTEAFF
j_call: TRBJ1-3; clone_size: once; d_call: NA; v_call: TRBV10-2; cdr3_nt: TGCGCCAGCAGTGAGGTTCCCGGGACAGGAAACACCATATATTTT; cdr3_aa: CASSEVPGTGNTIYF
j_call: TRBJ2-3; clone_size: NA; d_call: NA; v_call: TRBV11-2; cdr3_nt: TGTGCCAGCAGCTATACTTTTAGCGGAACCACAGATACGCAGTATTTT; cdr3_aa: CASSYTFSGTTDTQYF
j_call: TRBJ2-1; clone_size: NA; d_call: NA; v_call: TRBV28; cdr3_nt: TGTGCCAGCATCGGGAAAATGAATTACAATGAGCAGTTCTTC; cdr3_aa: CASIGKMNYNEQFF
j_call: TRBJ1-2; clone_size: NA; d_call: TRBD1; v_call: TRBV27; cdr3_nt: TGTGCCAGCAGTTACCGGACAGGCCATGGCTACACCTTC; cdr3_aa: CASSYRTGHGYTF
j_call: TRBJ1-5; clone_size: once; d_call: TRBD1; v_call: TRBV6-6; cdr3_nt: TGTGCCAGCAGCTCAGGACAGGGGACACAGCCCCAGCATTTT; cdr3_aa: CASSSGQGTQPQHF
j_call: TRBJ2-2; clone_size: NA; d_call: TRBD2; v_call: TRBV5-1; cdr3_nt: TGCGCCAGCAGCTTGGCATTAGCGGGGTCCGGGGAGCTGTTTTTT; cdr3_aa: CASSLALAGSGELFF
j_call: TRBJ2-7; clone_size: NA; d_call: TRBD1; v_call: TRBV19; cdr3_nt: TGTGTCAGTAGTGGCAGGCGACAGGGGGGACCCTACGAGCAGTACTTC; cdr3_aa: CVSSGRRQGGPYEQYF
j_call: TRBJ1-2; clone_size: NA; d_call: NA; v_call: TRBV27; cdr3_nt: TGTGCCAGCAGTTTTAGAGCGAACTATGGCTACACCTTC; cdr3_aa: CASSFRANYGYTF
j_call: TRBJ2-7; clone_size: NA; d_call: TRBD1; v_call: TRBV9; cdr3_nt: TGTGCCAGCAGTAGACAGGGTGCCGACGAGCAGTACTTC; cdr3_aa: CASSRQGADEQYF
j_call: TRBJ2-1; clone_size: NA; d_call: TRBD2; v_call: TRBV7-2; cdr3_nt: TGTGCCAGCAGCGCTAGCGGGGGGAGCTCCTACAATGAGCAGTTCTTC; cdr3_aa: CASSASGGSSYNEQFF
j_call: TRBJ2-5; clone_size: NA; d_call: TRBD1; v_call: TRBV7-8; cdr3_nt: TGTGCCAGCAGCCCAGGAGACAGGGGAGAGACCCAGTACTTC; cdr3_aa: CASSPGDRGETQYF
j_call: TRBJ2-7; clone_size: NA; d_call: TRBD2; v_call: TRBV7-3; cdr3_nt: TGTGCCAGCAGCGCTCAACTAGCGGGGGGGCCCCCCGAGCAGTACTTC; cdr3_aa: CASSAQLAGGPPEQYF
j_call: TRBJ2-1; clone_size: NA; d_call: TRBD2; v_call: TRBV29-1; cdr3_nt: TGCAGCGTGGTAGTAGCGGGGGGGCCCTACTACAATGAGCAGTTCTTC; cdr3_aa: CSVVVAGGPYYNEQFF
j_call: TRBJ2-7; clone_size: NA; d_call: TRBD2; v_call: TRBV27; cdr3_nt: TGTGCCAGCAGTCTACGGGAGGGGCCCTACGAGCAGTACTTC; cdr3_aa: CASSLREGPYEQYF
j_call: TRBJ1-5; clone_size: few; d_call: NA; v_call: TRBV5-4; cdr3_nt: TGTGCCAGCAGCTTGGTCGGTCAGCCCCAGCATTTT; cdr3_aa: CASSLVGQPQHF
j_call: TRBJ1-3; clone_size: NA; d_call: TRBD1; v_call: TRBV28; cdr3_nt: TGTGCCAGCAGTTCAACAGGGGCGGACACCATATATTTT; cdr3_aa: CASSSTGADTIYF
j_call: TRBJ1-2; clone_size: NA; d_call: TRBD1; v_call: TRBV19; cdr3_nt: TGTGCCAGTAGGATGGGGACAGCTGCTAACTATGGCTACACCTTC; cdr3_aa: CASRMGTAANYGYTF
j_call: TRBJ1-1; clone_size: NA; d_call: NA; v_call: TRBV5-5; cdr3_nt: TGTGCCAGCAGCTCTCTGGCACTGAACACTGAAGCTTTCTTT; cdr3_aa: CASSSLALNTEAFF
j_call: TRBJ1-1; clone_size: few; d_call: NA; v_call: TRBV6-1; cdr3_nt: TGTGCCAGCAAATTAGGGGGGGATGCTTTCTTT; cdr3_aa: CASKLGGDAFF
j_call: TRBJ2-1; clone_size: NA; d_call: NA; v_call: TRBV5-1; cdr3_nt: TGCGCCAGCAGCTTGCAGGGGCATGAGCAGTTCTTC; cdr3_aa: CASSLQGHEQFF
j_call: TRBJ1-2; clone_size: NA; d_call: NA; v_call: TRBV27; cdr3_nt: TGTGCCAGCTCCCAGGGAACGGGCTACACCTTC; cdr3_aa: CASSQGTGYTF
j_call: TRBJ2-7; clone_size: NA; d_call: TRBD2; v_call: TRBV5-1; cdr3_nt: TGCGCCAGCAGCTTGCACCGCAGAAAATTACCGGGACTAGCGGCATACGAGCAGTACTTC; cdr3_aa: CASSLHRRKLPGLAAYEQYF
j_call: TRBJ2-5; clone_size: NA; d_call: TRBD2; v_call: TRBV5-1; cdr3_nt: TGCGCCAGCAAGGGAGGTTGGCTAGCGGGGGAGCAACAAGAGACCCAGTACTTC; cdr3_aa: CASKGGWLAGEQQETQYF
j_call: TRBJ1-1; clone_size: NA; d_call: NA; v_call: TRBV5-5; cdr3_nt: TGTGCCAGCAGCTGGGTCACAGGGACTGAAGCTTTCTTT; cdr3_aa: CASSWVTGTEAFF
j_call: TRBJ1-5; clone_size: NA; d_call: TRBD1; v_call: TRBV5-4; cdr3_nt: TGTGCCAGCAGCAAAGGCCCGGGACAGGGCAATCAGCCCCAGCATTTT; cdr3_aa: CASSKGPGQGNQPQHF
j_call: TRBJ2-7; clone_size: NA; d_call: TRBD1; v_call: TRBV9; cdr3_nt: TGTGCCAGCAGCGCGGGACAGTCCTACGAGCAGTACTTC; cdr3_aa: CASSAGQSYEQYF
j_call: TRBJ1-5; clone_size: NA; d_call: NA; v_call: TRBV18; cdr3_nt: TGTGCCAGCTCAATTTCTACAGATAGCAATCAGCCCCAGCATTTT; cdr3_aa: CASSISTDSNQPQHF
j_call: TRBJ2-5; clone_size: NA; d_call: TRBD1; v_call: TRBV6-1; cdr3_nt: TGTGCCGGAAAATTCGGACAGGGGGCGCGGGAGCAGTACTTC; cdr3_aa: CAGKFGQGAREQYF